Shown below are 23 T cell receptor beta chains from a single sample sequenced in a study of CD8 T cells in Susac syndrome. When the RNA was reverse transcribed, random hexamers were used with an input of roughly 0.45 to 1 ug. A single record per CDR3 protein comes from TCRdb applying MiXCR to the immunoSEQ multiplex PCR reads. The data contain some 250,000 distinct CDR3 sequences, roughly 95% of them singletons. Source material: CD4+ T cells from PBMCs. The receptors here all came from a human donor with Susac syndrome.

CDR3 sequence: CSAKRVTEAFF. In nucleotides, the CDR3 is TGCAGTGCTAAGCGGGTGACTGAAGCTTTCTTT. This chain connects TRBV20-1 to TRBJ1-1; no definite D call. Trimming took off 4 bases at V and 5 bases at J, with 8 bases between the two ends. The CDR3 runs 11 residues. The germline gives CDR1 DFQATT, CDR2 SNEGSKA (reference sequence).

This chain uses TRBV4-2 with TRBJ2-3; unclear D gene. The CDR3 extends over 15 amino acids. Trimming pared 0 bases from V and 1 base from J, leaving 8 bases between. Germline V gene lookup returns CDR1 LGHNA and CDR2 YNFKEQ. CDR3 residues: CASSQDRHGTDTQYF. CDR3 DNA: TGTGCCAGCAGCCAAGATCGCCACGGCACAGATACGCAGTATTTT.

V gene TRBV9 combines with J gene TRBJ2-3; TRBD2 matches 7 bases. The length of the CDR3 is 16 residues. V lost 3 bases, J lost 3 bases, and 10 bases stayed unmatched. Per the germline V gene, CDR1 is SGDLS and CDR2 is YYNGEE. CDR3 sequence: CASSESGGSSTDTQYF. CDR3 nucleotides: TGTGCCAGCAGCGAATCGGGCGGGAGTTCGACAGATACGCAGTATTTT.

The DNA for the CDR3 is TGTGCCAGCAGCTTAGCGGAGAATGGGTATCAGTTCTTC. It translates to CASSLAENGYQFF. The chain employs TRBV11-1 and TRBJ2-1; D not certain. V was trimmed by 0 bases and J by 13 bases, leaving 13 bases between them. The CDR3 extends over 13 amino acids. CDR1 and CDR2 from the germline V gene are SGHAT and FQDESV (reference sequence).

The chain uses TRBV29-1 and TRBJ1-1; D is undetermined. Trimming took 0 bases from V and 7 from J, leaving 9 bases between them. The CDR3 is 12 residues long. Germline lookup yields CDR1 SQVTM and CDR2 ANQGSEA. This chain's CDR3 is CSVEEARVEAFF. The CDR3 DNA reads TGCAGCGTTGAAGAGGCACGGGTTGAAGCTTTCTTT.

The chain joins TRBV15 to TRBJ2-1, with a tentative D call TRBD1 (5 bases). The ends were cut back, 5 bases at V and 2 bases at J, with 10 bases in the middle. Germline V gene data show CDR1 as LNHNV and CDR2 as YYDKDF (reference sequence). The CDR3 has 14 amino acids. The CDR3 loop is CATSERQTYNEQFF. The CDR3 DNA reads TGTGCCACCAGCGAGCGACAGACCTACAATGAGCAGTTCTTC.

CDR3 loop: CSAGAGTTNEAFF. DNA for the CDR3: TGCAGTGCAGGAGCCGGGACAACGAATGAAGCTTTCTTT. This chain links TRBV20-1 with TRBJ1-1; weak D call: TRBD1 (6 bases). Germline loops: CDR1 DFQATT, CDR2 SNEGSKA (reference sequence). This CDR3 has 13 residues. The V gene lost 6 bases and the J gene lost 7 bases, with 18 bases spanning the gap.

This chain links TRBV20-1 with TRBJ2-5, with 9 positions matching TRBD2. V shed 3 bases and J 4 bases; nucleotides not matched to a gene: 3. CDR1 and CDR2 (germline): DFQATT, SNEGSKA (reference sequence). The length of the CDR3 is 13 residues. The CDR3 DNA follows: TGCAGTGCTAGGCTAGCGGGACCAGAGACCCAGTACTTC. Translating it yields CSARLAGPETQYF.

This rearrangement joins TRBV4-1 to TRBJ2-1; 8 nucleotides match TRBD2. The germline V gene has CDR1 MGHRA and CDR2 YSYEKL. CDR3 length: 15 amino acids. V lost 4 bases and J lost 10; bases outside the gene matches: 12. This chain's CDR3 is CASSLTPKLAGEQFF. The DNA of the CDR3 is TGCGCCAGCAGCCTAACCCCCAAATTAGCGGGAGAGCAGTTCTTC.

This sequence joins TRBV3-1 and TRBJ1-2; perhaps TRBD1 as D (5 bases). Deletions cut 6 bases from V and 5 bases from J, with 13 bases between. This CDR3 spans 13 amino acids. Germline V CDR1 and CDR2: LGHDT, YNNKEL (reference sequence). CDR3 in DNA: TGTGCCAGCAGAAAGACAGAGGGGTATGGCTACACCTTC. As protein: CASRKTEGYGYTF.

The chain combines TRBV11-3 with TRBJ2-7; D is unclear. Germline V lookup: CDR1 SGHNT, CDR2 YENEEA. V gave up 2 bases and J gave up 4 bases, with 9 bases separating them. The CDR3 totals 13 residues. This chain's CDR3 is CASSLLATYEQYF. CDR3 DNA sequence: TGTGCCAGCAGCTTATTGGCGACTTACGAGCAGTACTTC.

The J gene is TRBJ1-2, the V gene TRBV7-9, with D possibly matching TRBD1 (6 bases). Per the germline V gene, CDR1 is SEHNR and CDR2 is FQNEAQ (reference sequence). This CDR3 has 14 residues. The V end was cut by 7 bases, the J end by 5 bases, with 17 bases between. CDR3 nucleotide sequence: TGTGCCAGCACCCCACGGGCAGGGGAATATGGCTACACCTTC. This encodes CASTPRAGEYGYTF.

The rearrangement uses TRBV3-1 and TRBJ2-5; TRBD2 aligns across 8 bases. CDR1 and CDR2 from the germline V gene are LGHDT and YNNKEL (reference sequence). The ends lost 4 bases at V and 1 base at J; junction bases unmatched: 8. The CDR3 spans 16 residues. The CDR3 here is CASSPRGGGGQETQYF. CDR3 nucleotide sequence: TGTGCCAGCAGCCCCCGGGGGGGAGGGGGCCAAGAGACCCAGTACTTC.

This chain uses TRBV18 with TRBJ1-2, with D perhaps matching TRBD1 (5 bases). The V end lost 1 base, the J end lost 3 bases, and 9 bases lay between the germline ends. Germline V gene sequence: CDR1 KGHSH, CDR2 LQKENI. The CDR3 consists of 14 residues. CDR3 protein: CASSPQLGDYGYTF. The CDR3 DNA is TGTGCCAGCTCACCACAATTGGGGGACTATGGCTACACCTTC.

Here the CDR3 reads CSAVTVPPYEQYF. The CDR3 DNA reads as TGCAGCGCTGTGACAGTGCCACCGTACGAGCAGTACTTC. The rearrangement links TRBV29-1 to TRBJ2-7; D possibly corresponds to TRBD1 (5 bases). CDR1 and CDR2 from the germline V gene are SQVTM and ANQGSEA. The CDR3 contains 13 residues. Between the trimmed V and J ends, which lost 7 bases and 4 bases, there was a span of 17 bases.

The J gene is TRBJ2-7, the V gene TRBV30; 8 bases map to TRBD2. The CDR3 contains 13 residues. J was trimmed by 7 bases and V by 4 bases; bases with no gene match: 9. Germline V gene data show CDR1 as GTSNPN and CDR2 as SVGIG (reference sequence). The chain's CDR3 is CAWNPAGAIEQYF. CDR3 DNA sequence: TGTGCCTGGAACCCAGCGGGAGCCATTGAGCAGTACTTC.

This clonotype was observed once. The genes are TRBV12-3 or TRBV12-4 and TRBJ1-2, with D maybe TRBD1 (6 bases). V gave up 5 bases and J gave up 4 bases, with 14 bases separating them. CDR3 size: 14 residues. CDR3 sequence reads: CASSPGGTPYGYTF. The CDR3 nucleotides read TGTGCCAGCAGTCCGGGGGGCACCCCCTATGGCTACACCTTC.

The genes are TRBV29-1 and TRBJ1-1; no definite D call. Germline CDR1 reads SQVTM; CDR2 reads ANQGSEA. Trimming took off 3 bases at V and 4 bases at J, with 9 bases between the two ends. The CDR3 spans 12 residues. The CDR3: CSVDGESTEAFF. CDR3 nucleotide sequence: TGCAGCGTTGACGGGGAGTCCACTGAAGCTTTCTTT. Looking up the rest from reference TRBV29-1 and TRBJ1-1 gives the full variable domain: SAVISQKPSRDICQRGTSLTIQCQVDSQVTMMFWYRQQPGQSLTLIATANQGSEATYESGFVIDKFPISRPNLTFSTLTVSNMSPEDSSIYLCSVDGESTEAFFGQGTRLTVV.

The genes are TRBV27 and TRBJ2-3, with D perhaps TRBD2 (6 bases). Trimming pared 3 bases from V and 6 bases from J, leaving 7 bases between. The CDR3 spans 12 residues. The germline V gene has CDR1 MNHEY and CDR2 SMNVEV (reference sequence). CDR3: CASSFRGDTQYF. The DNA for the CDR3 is TGTGCCAGCAGTTTTCGGGGGGATACGCAGTATTTT.

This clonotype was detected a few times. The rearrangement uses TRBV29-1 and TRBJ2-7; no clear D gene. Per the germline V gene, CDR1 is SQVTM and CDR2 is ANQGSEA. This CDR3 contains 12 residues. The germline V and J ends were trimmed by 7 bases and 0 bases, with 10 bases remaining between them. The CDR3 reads CSAENYSYEQYF. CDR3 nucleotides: TGCAGCGCGGAGAACTACTCCTACGAGCAGTACTTC.

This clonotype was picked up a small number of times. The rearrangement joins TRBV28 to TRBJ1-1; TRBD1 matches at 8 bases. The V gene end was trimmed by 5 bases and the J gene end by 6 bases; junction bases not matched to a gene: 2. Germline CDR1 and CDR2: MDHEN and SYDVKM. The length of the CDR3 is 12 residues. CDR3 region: CASSLTGAEAFF. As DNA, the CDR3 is TGTGCCAGCAGTCTGACAGGGGCTGAAGCTTTCTTT.

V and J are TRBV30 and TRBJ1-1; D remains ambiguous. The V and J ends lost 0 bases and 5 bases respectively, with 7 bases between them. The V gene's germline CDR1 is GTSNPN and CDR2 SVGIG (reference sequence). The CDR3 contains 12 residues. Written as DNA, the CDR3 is TGTGCCTGGAGTGTATTCGCGACTGAAGCTTTCTTT. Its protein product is CAWSVFATEAFF.

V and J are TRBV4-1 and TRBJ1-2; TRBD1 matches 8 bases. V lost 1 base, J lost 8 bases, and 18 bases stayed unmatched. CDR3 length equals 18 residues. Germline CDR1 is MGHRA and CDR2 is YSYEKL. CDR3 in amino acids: CASSQVPGQGLEFGGYTF. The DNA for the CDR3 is TGCGCCAGCAGCCAAGTCCCAGGACAGGGACTCGAGTTTGGCGGCTACACCTTC.